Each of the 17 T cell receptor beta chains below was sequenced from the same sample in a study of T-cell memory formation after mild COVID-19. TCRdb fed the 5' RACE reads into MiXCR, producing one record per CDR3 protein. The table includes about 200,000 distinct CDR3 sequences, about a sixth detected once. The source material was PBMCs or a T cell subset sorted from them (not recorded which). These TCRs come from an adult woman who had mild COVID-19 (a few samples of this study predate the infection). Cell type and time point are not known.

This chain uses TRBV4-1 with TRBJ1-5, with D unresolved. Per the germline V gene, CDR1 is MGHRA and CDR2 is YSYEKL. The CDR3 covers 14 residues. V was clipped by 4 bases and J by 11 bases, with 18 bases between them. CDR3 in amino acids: CASSPLEGGRAQHF. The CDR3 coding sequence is TGCGCCAGCAGCCCCCTAGAGGGAGGTCGGGCCCAGCATTTT.

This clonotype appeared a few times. The CDR3 nucleotides read TGTGCCAGCAGCTCCACTAGCGGGAGTGGCATTCAGTACTTC. This gives the protein CASSSTSGSGIQYF. The rearrangement links TRBV7-3 to TRBJ2-4; 11 bases map to TRBD2. The CDR3 covers 14 residues. The V gene's germline CDR1 is SGHTA and CDR2 FQGTGA. The trim removed 4 bases at V and 9 bases at J, leaving 5 bases unmatched.

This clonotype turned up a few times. The CDR3 loop is CASRGGQGARNEQYF. The CDR3 bases are TGTGCCAGCAGGGGTGGACAGGGGGCTAGGAACGAGCAGTACTTC. The genes are TRBV12-3 or TRBV12-4 and TRBJ2-7; 11 positions agree with TRBD1. Losses at the gene ends were 6 bases for V and 5 bases for J; bases not matched to a gene: 9. The CDR3 runs 15 residues.

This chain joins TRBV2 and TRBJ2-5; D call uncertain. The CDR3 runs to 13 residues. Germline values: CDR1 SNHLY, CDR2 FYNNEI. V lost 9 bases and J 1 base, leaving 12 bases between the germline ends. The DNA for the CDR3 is TGTGCCAGTCAACATCGCCTCCAAGAGACCCAGTACTTC. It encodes CASQHRLQETQYF.

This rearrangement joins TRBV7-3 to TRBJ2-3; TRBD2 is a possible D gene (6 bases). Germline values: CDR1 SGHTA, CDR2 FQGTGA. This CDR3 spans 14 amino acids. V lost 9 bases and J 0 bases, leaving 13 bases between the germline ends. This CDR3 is CASGSGTSTDTQYF. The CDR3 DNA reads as TGTGCCAGTGGGTCCGGGACTAGCACAGATACGCAGTATTTT.

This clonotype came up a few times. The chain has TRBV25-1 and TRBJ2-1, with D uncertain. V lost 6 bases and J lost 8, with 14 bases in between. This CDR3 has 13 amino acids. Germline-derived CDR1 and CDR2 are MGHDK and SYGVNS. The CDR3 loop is CASSIPPSDEQFF. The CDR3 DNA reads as TGTGCCAGCAGCATACCTCCCTCGGATGAGCAGTTCTTC. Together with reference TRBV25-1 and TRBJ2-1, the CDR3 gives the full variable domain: EADIYQTPRYLVIGTGKKITLECSQTMGHDKMYWYQQDPGMELHLIHYSYGVNSTEKGDLSSESTVSRIRTEHFPLTLESARPSHTSQYLCASSIPPSDEQFFGPGTRLTVL.

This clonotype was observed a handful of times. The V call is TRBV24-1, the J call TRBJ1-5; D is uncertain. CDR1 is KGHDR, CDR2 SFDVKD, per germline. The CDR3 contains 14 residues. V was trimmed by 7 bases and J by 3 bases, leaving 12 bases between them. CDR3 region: CATSHRDPNQPQHF. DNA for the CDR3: TGTGCCACCAGCCATAGGGATCCCAATCAGCCCCAGCATTTT.

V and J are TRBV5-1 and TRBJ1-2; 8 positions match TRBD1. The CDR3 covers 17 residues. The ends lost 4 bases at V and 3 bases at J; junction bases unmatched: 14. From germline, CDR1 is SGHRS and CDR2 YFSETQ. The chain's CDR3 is CASSPTGARVGDYGYTF. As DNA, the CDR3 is TGCGCCAGCAGCCCGACAGGGGCCAGAGTTGGAGACTATGGCTACACCTTC.

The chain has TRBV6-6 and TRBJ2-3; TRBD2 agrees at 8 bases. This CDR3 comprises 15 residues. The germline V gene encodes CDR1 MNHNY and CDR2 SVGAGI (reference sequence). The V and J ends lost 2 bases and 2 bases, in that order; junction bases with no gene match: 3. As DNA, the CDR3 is TGTGCCAGCAGTTACGGGACTAGTGACACAGATACGCAGTATTTT. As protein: CASSYGTSDTDTQYF.

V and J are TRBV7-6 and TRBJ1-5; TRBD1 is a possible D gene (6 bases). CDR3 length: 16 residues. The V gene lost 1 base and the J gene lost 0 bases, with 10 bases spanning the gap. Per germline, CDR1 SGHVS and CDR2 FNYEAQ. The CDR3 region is CASSLEQGNSNQPQHF. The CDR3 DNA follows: TGTGCCAGCAGCTTAGAGCAGGGGAATAGCAATCAGCCCCAGCATTTT.

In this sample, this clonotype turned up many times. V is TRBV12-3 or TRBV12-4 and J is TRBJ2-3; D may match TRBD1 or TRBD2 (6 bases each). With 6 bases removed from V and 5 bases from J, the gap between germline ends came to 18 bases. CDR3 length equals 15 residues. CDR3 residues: CASSPLGGREDTQYF. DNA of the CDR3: TGTGCCAGCAGCCCTCTCGGGGGCCGGGAAGATACGCAGTATTTT.

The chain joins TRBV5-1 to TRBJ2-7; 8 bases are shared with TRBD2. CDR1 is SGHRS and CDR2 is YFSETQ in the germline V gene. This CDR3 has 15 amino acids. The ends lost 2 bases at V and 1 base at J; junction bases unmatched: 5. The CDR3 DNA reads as TGCGCCAGCAGCTTATTGTCTAGCGGGTCCTACGAGCAGTACTTC. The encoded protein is CASSLLSSGSYEQYF.

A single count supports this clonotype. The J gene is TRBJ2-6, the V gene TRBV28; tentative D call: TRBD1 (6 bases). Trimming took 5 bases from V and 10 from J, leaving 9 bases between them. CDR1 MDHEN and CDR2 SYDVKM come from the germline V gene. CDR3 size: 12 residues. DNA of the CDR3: TGTGCCAGCAGTCCTACAGGGAACGTCCTGACTTTC. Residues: CASSPTGNVLTF. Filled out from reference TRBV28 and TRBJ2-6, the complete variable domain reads DVKVTQSSRYLVKRTGEKVFLECVQDMDHENMFWYRQDPGLGLRLIYFSYDVKMKEKGDIPEGYSVSREKKERFSLILESASTNQTSMYLCASSPTGNVLTFGAGSRLTVL.

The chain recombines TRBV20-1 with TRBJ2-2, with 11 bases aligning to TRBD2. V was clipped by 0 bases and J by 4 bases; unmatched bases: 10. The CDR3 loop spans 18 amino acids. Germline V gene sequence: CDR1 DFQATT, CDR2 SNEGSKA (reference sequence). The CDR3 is CSARDLRTSGPSTGELFF. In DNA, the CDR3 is TGCAGTGCTAGAGATCTCCGGACTAGCGGGCCGAGCACCGGGGAGCTGTTTTTT.

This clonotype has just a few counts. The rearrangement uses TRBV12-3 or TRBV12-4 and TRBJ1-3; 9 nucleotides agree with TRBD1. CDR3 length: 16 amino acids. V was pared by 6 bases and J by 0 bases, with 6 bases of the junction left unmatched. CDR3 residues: CASRRQGGLSGNTIYF. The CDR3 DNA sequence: TGTGCCAGCAGACGACAGGGGGGACTCTCTGGAAACACCATATATTTT.

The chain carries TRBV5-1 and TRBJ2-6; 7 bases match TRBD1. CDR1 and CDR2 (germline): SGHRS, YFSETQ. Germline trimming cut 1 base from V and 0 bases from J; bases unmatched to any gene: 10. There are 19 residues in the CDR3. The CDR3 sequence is CASSLYGRTGSSGANVLTF. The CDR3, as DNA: TGCGCCAGCAGCTTGTACGGCCGGACAGGCAGCTCTGGGGCCAACGTCCTGACTTTC.

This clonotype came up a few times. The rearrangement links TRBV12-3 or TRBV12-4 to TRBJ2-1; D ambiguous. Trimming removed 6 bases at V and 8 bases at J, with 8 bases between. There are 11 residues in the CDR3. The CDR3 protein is CASSPSYEQFF. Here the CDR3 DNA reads TGTGCCAGCAGCCCCTCATATGAGCAGTTCTTC.